The sequence of this T cell receptor beta chain was determined in a study of T-cell memory formation after mild COVID-19. From germline, CDR1 is SGHTA and CDR2 FQGNSA. V lost 0 bases to trimming and J lost 2 bases, with 8 bases between them. CDR3 length: 14 amino acids. Constant-segment-primed 5'RACE gave TCR alpha and TCR beta cDNA libraries with sample barcodes and UMIs. TCRdb redid the calling of the 5' RACE reads with MiXCR, one entry per CDR3 protein. The sample carries under 450,000 distinct CDR3 sequences, around an eighth recorded once. Study-level findings and limits: Clones contracting day 15 to 85 were balanced CD4/CD8; later expanders leaned CD4+. Confirmation of SARS-CoV-2 specificity was lacking for second-wave clones peaking day 37. There were some responding clones in pre-infection memory, which suggested that cross-reactive memory had joined.

This clonotype was recorded many times. The antigen is unknown. Sequenced input: PBMCs or a T cell subset sorted from them (not recorded which). The TCR sequence derives from a man aged 18 to 29 who had mild COVID-19 (a few samples of this study predate the infection). Cell type and time point are not known. The chain employs TRBV7-2 and TRBJ2-7; a possible D gene is TRBD1 (6 bases). The CDR3 coding sequence is TGTGCCAGCAGCTTAGCGGCAGGGGCCTACGAGCAGTACGTC. It yields the protein CASSLAAGAYEQYV.